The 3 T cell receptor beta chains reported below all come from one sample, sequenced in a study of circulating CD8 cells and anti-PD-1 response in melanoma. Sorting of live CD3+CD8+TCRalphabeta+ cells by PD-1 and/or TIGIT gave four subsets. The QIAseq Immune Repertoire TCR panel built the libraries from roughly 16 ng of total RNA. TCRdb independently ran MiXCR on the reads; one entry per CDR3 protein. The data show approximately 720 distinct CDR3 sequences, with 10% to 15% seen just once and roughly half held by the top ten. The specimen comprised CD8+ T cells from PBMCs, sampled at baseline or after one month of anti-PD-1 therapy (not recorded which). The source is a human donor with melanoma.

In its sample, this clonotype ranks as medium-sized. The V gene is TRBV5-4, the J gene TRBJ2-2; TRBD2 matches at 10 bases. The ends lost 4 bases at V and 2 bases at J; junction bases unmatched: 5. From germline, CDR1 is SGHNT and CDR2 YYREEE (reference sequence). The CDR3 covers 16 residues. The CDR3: CASSGALAGNTGELFF. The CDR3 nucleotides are TGTGCCAGCAGCGGGGCACTAGCGGGAAACACCGGGGAGCTGTTTTTT. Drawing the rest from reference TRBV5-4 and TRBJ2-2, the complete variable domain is ETGVTQSPTHLIKTRGQQVTLRCSSQSGHNTVSWYQQALGQGPQFIFQYYREEENGRGNFPPRFSGLQFPNYSSELNVNALELDDSALYLCASSGALAGNTGELFFGEGSRLTVL.

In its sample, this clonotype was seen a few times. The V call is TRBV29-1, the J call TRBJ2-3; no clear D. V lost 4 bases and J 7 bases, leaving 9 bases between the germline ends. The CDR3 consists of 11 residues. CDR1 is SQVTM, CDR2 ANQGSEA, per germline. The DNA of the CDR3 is TGCAGCGTTGTATCCCGGTATACGCAGTATTTT. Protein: CSVVSRYTQYF.

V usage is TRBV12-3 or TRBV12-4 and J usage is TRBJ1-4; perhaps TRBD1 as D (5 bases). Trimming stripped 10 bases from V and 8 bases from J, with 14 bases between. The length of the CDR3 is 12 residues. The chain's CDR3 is CAIQGQGEKLFF. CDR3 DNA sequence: TGTGCCATCCAAGGGCAGGGCGAAAAACTGTTTTTT.